The source of this TCR beta chain is a study of T-cell memory formation after mild COVID-19 (dated by TCRdb to about 2021). For context, the study as a whole: TCR sequence clusters from the two donors were found to be largely donor specific. In a couple of donors, T-cell clones that expanded and contracted after mild COVID-19 were tracked by sequencing TCRalpha and TCRbeta repertoires over time. Two young, previously healthy adult volunteers, one female and one male, were included in the cohort.

This clonotype was seen many times. Its antigen is currently not known. No much larger clone is present one base from it, and per-base qualities are unavailable. PBMCs were isolated by Ficoll-Paque density gradient centrifugation. The sequencer was an Illumina NovaSeq 6000. Using 5'RACE with constant-segment primers, TCRalpha and TCRbeta cDNA libraries were constructed, with sample barcodes and unique molecular identifiers added in the process. Trizol reagent was used to extract RNA from every sample. Library amplification was performed in two PCR steps, and a second sample barcode and Illumina TruSeq adapters were introduced in the second step. Libraries were sequenced on an Illumina NovaSeq with 2 x 150 bp paired-end reads. In the source study's methods: Demultiplexing of reads and collapsing into UMI-guided consensus sequences were performed with migec v1.2.7. With mixcr v2.1.11, UMI consensuses were aligned to TRA and TRB V and J templates and assembled into clonotypes. Expanded or contracted clonotypes were those called significant by both edgeR and NoisET, with noise models trained on biological replicates. edgeR calls used a false discovery rate-adjusted p below 0.01 and a log2 fold-change threshold of 1. As an exploratory analysis of dynamics, PCA with hierarchical clustering was applied to max-normalized trajectories of the 1000 most abundant clonotypes. Each responding clone was given a CD4 or CD8 phenotype based on the CD4+ and CD8+ repertoires, which had been sequenced separately. The raw public data were reprocessed by TCRdb itself: fastp quality trimming at Q25, MiXCR clonotype calling, in-frame beta chains only. Rows merge per CDR3 protein into single entries with the most common DNA and genes. The V and J calls here are based on TCRdb, not the publication. The sample has hundreds of thousands of distinct CDR3 sequences on record, approximately 14% of them singletons. The biggest ten clones account for roughly 22% of the sample.

General findings and caveats noted by the study authors: Whether the second-wave clones peaking on day 37 were SARS-CoV-2 specific was not confirmed. The study included only a couple of mild cases, and larger cohorts that include severe cases with pre-infection samples were judged to be necessary. The detection of some responding clones in pre-infection memory suggests that pre-existing cross-reactive memory T cells joined the SARS-CoV-2 response. Balanced CD4/CD8 phenotypes were observed for clones contracting from day 15 to 85, whereas a bias towards CD4+ was observed for a second wave of clones expanding from day 15 to 37. Contracting CD4+ clones were found mainly in CM and EM memory subsets, while CD8+ clones were enriched in EMRA.

This TCR derives from a man aged 18 to 30 who had mild COVID-19 (a few samples of this study predate the infection). The sample titles of this study are shuffled in the database, so cell type and time point are left out; the donor was told from shared clones. Sequenced sample: PBMCs or a T cell subset sorted from them (not recorded which).

The nucleotide sequence is given as TGTGCCAGCAGCCCATGGAGCGGGGGCAGAGGTGAGCAGTTCTTC. Protein translation: CASSPWSGGRGEQFF. This chain joins TRBV11-2 to TRBJ2-1; 8 junctional bases match TRBD2. At the junction V is shortened by 5 bases and J by 9 bases; bases outside the gene matches: 12. Its CDR3 holds 15 amino acids, cysteine through phenylalanine. Kept here is only the CDR3 DNA, which spans 45 bases and is read in frame from base 1. From a lookup of the germline V gene, CDR1 and CDR2 are SGHAT and FQNNGV.